The entry below describes one T cell receptor (beta chain). Its antigen is still unknown. Base-call qualities are not available, and no considerably larger clone is one nucleotide away. The data stem from a study of cytomegalovirus exposure and HLA in healthy donors (dated by TCRdb to the late 2010s). Looking at the study overall: In an earlier analysis of several hundred of the donors, approximately 260 Gb of sequence data and approximately 120 million unique TCR beta sequences from approximately 180 million T cells were reported. Among around 400 genotyped donors of the cohort, an average of about 220,000 unique TCR beta nucleotide sequences was sequenced per donor, of which about 19% were non-productive. Four or five DR-DQ haplotypes were handled as single units for association and clustering because linkage in the cohort was strong. The study combined high-throughput TCR immunosequencing, statistical association of individual TCRs with disease status, and machine learning to predict cytomegalovirus infection status. In addition to the first cohort of 666 subjects, a separate validation cohort of 120 different subjects was used. HLA typing covered class I and class II loci at four-digit resolution. An earlier analysis of some 500 of the donors used high-throughput TCR beta sequencing to judge whether each TCR beta V gene segment behaved as functional or pseudogenic. Of the 300 to 400 genotyped donors, about 84% fell in the genetic ancestry cluster associated with self-reported Caucasian donors. Genome-wide SNP genotypes for about 60% of the roughly 700 donors were used in a later genetic analysis, which treated that subset as a discovery cohort. Alongside the repertoire data, information on donor age, sex, ethnicity and CMV serostatus was compiled. Rather than using new phenotypic data, the later analysis identified candidate immune exposures from TCR beta sequences and from how often those sequences occurred across donors. All discovery cohort repertoires had been generated using a single sequencing platform. The study aimed to test whether cataloging public T cell receptors could reveal signatures of past pathogen exposure. The number of typed donors differed by locus: 629-630 for A, B, C, DRB1 and DQB1; some 540 for DQA1; 606 for DPA1; and around 490 for DPB1. An early release covering more than 500 HLA-typed donors comprised about 310 gigabases of sequencing data and 85 million or so unique TCR sequences. A later analysis re-analyzed previously published TCR beta repertoires from about 600 donors and added high-resolution HLA genotyping to study TCR occurrence patterns. The study profiled the T cell repertoires of hundreds of subjects by immunosequencing and related them to cytomegalovirus serostatus. Points the paper makes about the study in general: Compared with equally common non-associated chains, HLA-associated TCR beta chains in a later analysis were more clonally expanded and had lower generation probabilities. Because HLA typing was missing for some donors at each locus, association tests included only the typed subset. Only TCR beta chains were sequenced in this cohort, and the absence of alpha or paired-chain data limited detectable features. A later genetic analysis reported fewer N-insertions in productive TCRs among donors in an Asian-associated ancestry cluster than the approximately 700-donor mean. The study gave a list of 150 to 200 TCR beta chains associated with cytomegalovirus. The 87-base-pair reads could not distinguish some IMGT-functional V segments, including TRBV6-2 and TRBV6-3, so those segments were excluded. A cluster of highly shared sequence variants was judged likely to represent a technical artifact of the sequencing pipeline. Approximately 16 rarely observed V segments, including chromosome 9 orphons, were excluded from the earlier analysis of several hundred of the donors because counts were too low. A further reported finding was that TCR beta sequences accurately predicted the HLA-A and HLA-B alleles for most subjects in the first cohort. For the cohort, immune exposure information was limited to CMV serostatus. In vitro tests confirmed that a few of the cytomegalovirus-associated TCR beta chains recognize cytomegalovirus antigens. An earlier analysis of around 500 of the donors showed that most TCR beta V segments appeared in productive rearrangements either about 87% or about 30% of the time, which broadly matched IMGT annotations. Most TCR sequences were observed very rarely across donors, whereas some public TCRs were present in many individuals. Assigning TCR associations to individual alleles was difficult when HLA alleles, especially DR and DQ, strongly co-occurred. Correlated functional status among segregating V segments might be attributable to linkage disequilibrium, but an unknown experimental factor could not be ruled out. In both the original and validation cohorts, the classifier was reported to diagnose cytomegalovirus status with high specificity and sensitivity. The authors suggested that the approach could potentially be generalized to other disease states and immunological phenotypes. The presence/absence analyses assumed that sequencing depth was roughly uniform across donors, and that assumption may not be true. A later analysis found that most CMV-associated TCR beta chains appeared HLA-restricted, with HLA associations seemingly driven largely by CMV exposure. A later analysis reported that several top co-occurrence clusters appeared linked to parvovirus B19, influenza, CMV and Epstein-Barr virus. In a later analysis, some 17,000 TCR beta sequences were associated with specific HLA alleles at a false discovery rate of 0.05. In a later genetic analysis, a missense DCLRE1C variant was associated with V-gene and J-gene trimming of TCR beta chains, and the association was replicated in an independent cohort. In a later analysis, TCR association rates were found to vary across HLA loci, with the most associated TCRs seen for DRB1 alleles and the fewest for HLA-C alleles.

The cohort consisted of 600 to 750 healthy bone marrow donors. At the time of sampling, every cohort member was nominally healthy, though immune exposures that went unrecorded were likely present. The donor tested CMV seronegative and was one of the 352 seronegative cohort members. A peripheral blood sample was collected from each donor, and TCR beta sequencing was performed on peripheral blood mononuclear cells. The Qiagen DNeasy Blood Extraction Kit was used to extract genomic DNA from the blood cell samples. The library relied on the immunoSEQ multiplex PCR assay. The multiplex PCR relied on a mix of 60 forward primers for TCR Vbeta segments and 13 reverse primers for TCR Jbeta segments. A multiplex PCR assay on genomic DNA amplified the CDR3 region of rearranged TCR beta genes. The Illumina HiSeq System was used to sequence the amplified TCR beta libraries as 87-base-pair reads. Concerning the study's data processing: A later analysis counted about 82 million unique TCR beta chains across the 550 to 700 repertoires, and some 11 million of these chains were shared by at least two donors. To remove PCR and sequencing errors, raw reads were error-corrected and collapsed into unique sequences using a nearest-neighbor algorithm that merged closely related sequences. Alignment of CDR3 sequences to IMGT reference sequences was used to assign V, D and J gene segments. For a sequence to be retained, a match of at least six nucleotides to both a V gene segment and a J gene segment was required. A rearrangement counted as productive if the CDR3 had no stop codons and remained in frame with V and J, and every other rearrangement counted as non-productive. Following IMGT convention, CDR3 was defined as the stretch from the second conserved V-encoded cysteine up to the conserved J-encoded phenylalanine. The earlier analysis of about 620 of the donors excluded sequences that lacked an unambiguous match to a single V gene segment. An earlier analysis of fewer than 650 of the donors classified V segments as functional when productive rearrangements were above 56.7% and as segregating when the standard deviation between donors was above 5%. A statistical classification framework was built for diagnosing cytomegalovirus status from the catalog of TCR beta chain sequences. In a later analysis, TCR nucleotide sequences were compared against IMGT/GENE-DB human TR gene sequences so that V and J genes could be assigned. Using the TCRdist pipeline, a later analysis assigned CDR3 sequences along with most-parsimonious VDJ recombination scenarios. In a later analysis, every TCR beta chain was defined by the combination of its CDR3 amino acid sequence and its V-gene family, and reads without a unique V-gene family were dropped. As a way to deal with suspected cross-contamination and a sequencing artifact, a later analysis dropped 640 or so nucleotide sequences that were highly shared and had low generation probability. A later analysis calculated a clonal expansion index for each public chain from normalized within-repertoire ranks of inferred template counts. In a later analysis, generation probabilities were computed using a VDJ recombination model fitted to out-of-frame rearrangements, and the results were checked against IGoR. In a later analysis, hypergeometric tests were used to score TCR-TCR, TCR-HLA and TCR-CMV co-occurrence, with a repertoire-size bias correction applied to TCR pairs. In a later analysis, false discovery rates were estimated by permuting HLA or CMV assignments 20 times. In a later analysis, co-occurring TCRs were grouped with DBSCAN, and TCRdist sequence similarity was added when clustering was performed within HLA-allele-positive subsets. Repertoires with fewer than 30,000 or more than 120,000 public chains were left out of co-occurrence clustering, as were several repertoires with anomalous nucleotide sharing. TCRdb took over this immuneACCESS table, retaining in-frame rearrangements with V and J assigned. Such tables are incomplete; in checked studies, under half of the missing clones stem from an unresolved V gene, and the remainder is unexplained. V, J and clone size reflect that table, while D and trimming were determined from the DNA. This sample holds around 150,000 clones; about three quarters were observed only once. The top ten hold 0.5% to 0.85% of the sample.

The cysteine opens and the phenylalanine closes a CDR3 of 15 amino acids. Solely the CDR3 DNA is kept, with 45 bases framed from the first base. Germline trimming amounts to 5 bases on V and 4 bases on J, with 10 as the count of junction bases outside the gene matches. The germline V gene supplies CDR1 SQVTM and CDR2 ANQGSEA. Recombination joined TRBV29-1 with TRBJ1-2; the junction holds 10 bases that match TRBD1. The source material was PBMCs. The clonotype originates from a male donor in good health and CMV-seronegative. The CDR3 here reads CSVQSTGGWVYGYTF. The sequenced DNA is TGCAGCGTTCAGTCGACAGGGGGCTGGGTCTATGGCTACACCTTC.